This T cell receptor (beta chain) was obtained from a study of blood T cell repertoires in COVID-19. This clone was seen just once. The CDR3 has 17 residues. The V gene's germline CDR1 is ENHRY and CDR2 SYGVKD. The V segment lost 0 bases and the J segment 1 base; nucleotides outside the gene matches: 4. Clones were read by immunoSEQ multiplex PCR, and TCRdb kept only the in-frame ones, dropping some. The sample records about 56,000 clones, almost 85% being singletons. This clonotype originated in a man in his sixties with COVID-19, enrolled during active disease. Specimen: peripheral blood. The genes are TRBV10-3 and TRBJ2-1; 9 bases are a match to TRBD1. The CDR3 DNA is TGTGCCATCAGTGAGTCGACGGGGACAGGGTCCTACAATGAGCAGTTCTTC. Protein: CAISESTGTGSYNEQFF.